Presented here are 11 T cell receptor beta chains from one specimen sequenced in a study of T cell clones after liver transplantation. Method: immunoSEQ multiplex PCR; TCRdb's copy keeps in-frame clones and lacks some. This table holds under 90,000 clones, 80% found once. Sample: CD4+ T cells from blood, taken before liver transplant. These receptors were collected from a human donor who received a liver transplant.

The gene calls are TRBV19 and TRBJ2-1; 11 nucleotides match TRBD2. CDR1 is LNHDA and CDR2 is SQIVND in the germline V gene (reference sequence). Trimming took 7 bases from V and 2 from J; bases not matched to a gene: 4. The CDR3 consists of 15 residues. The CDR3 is CASTPGLAAYNEQFF. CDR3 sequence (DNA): TGTGCCAGTACCCCGGGACTAGCGGCCTACAATGAGCAGTTCTTC.

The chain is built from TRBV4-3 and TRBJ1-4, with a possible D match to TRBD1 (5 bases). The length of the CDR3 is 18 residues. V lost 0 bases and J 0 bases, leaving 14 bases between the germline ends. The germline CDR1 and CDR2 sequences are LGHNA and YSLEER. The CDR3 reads CASSQDQGRDSTNEKLFF. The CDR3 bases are TGCGCCAGCAGCCAAGACCAGGGCAGGGACTCAACTAATGAAAAACTGTTTTTT.

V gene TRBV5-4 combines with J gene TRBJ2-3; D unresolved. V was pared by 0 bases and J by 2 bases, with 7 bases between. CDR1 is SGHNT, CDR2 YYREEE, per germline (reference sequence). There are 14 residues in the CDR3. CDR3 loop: CASSLAAFTDTQYF. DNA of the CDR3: TGTGCCAGCAGCTTGGCCGCCTTCACAGATACGCAGTATTTT.

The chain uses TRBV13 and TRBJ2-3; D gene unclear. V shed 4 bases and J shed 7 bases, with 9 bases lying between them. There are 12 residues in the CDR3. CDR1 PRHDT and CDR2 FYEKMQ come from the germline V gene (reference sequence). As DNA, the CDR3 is TGTGCCAGCAGCTCTTACCACTATACGCAGTATTTT. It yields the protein CASSSYHYTQYF.

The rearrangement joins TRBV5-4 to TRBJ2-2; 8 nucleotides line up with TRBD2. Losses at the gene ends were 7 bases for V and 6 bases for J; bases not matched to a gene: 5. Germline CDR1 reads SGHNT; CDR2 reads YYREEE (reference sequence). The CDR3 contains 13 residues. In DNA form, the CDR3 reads TGTGCCAGCCCCAGCGGGAGCCCCGGGGAGCTGTTTTTT. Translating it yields CASPSGSPGELFF.

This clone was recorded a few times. The CDR3 region is CASSDSGRPDTQYF. The CDR3 DNA follows: TGTGCCAGCAGCGATAGCGGGAGGCCAGATACGCAGTATTTT. The rearrangement links TRBV7-2 to TRBJ2-3; 10 positions match TRBD2. Germline-derived CDR1 and CDR2 are SGHTA and FQGNSA. V trimming: 5 bases; J trimming: 4 bases; junction bases outside the gene matches: 3. The length of the CDR3 is 14 residues.

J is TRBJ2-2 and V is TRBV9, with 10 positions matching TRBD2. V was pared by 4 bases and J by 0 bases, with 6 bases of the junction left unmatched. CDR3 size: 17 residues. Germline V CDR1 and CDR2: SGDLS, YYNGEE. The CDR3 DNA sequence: TGTGCCAGCAGCCTACCCGGGACTAGCGCGAACACCGGGGAGCTGTTTTTT. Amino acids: CASSLPGTSANTGELFF.

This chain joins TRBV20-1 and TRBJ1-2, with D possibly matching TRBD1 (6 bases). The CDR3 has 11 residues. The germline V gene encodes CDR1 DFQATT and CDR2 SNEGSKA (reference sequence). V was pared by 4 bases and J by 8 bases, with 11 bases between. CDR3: CSANQGHGYTF. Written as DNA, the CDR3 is TGCAGTGCTAATCAGGGGCACGGCTACACCTTC.

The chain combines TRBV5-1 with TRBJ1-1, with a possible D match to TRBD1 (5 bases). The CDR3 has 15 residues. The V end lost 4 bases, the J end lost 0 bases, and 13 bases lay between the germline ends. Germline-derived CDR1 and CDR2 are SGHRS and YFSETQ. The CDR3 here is CASSRDGGMNTEAFF. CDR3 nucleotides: TGCGCCAGCAGCCGGGACGGAGGGATGAACACTGAAGCTTTCTTT. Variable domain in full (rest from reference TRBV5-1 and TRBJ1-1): KAGVTQTPRYLIKTRGQQVTLSCSPISGHRSVSWYQQTPGQGLQFLFEYFSETQRNKGNFPGRFSGRQFSNSRSEMNVSTLELGDSALYLCASSRDGGMNTEAFFGQGTRLTVV.

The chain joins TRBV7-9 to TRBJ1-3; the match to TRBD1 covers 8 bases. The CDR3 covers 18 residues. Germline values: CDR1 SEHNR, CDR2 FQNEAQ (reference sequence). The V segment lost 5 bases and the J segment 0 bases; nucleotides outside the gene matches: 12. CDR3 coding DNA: TGTGCCAGCAGCCGGACAGGGACGTCCATATACTCTGGAAACACCATATATTTT. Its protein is CASSRTGTSIYSGNTIYF.

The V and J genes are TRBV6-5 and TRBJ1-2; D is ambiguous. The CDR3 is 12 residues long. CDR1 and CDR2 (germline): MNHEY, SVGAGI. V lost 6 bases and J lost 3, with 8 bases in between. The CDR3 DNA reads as TGTGCCAGCAGGGTGACGGACTATGGCTACACCTTC. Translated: CASRVTDYGYTF.